The 3 T cell receptor beta chains below come from one sample, sequenced in a study of CD4 and CD8 cells across lung adenocarcinoma regions. TCRdb re-called the PCR reads through MiXCR, storing one row per CDR3 protein. In the table there are 18,000 or so distinct CDR3 sequences, roughly half of which are singletons. Sequencing was carried out using CD8+ T cells from the center of a lung tumor. These receptors were taken from a female donor with lung adenocarcinoma. The CD4 and CD8 labels of this study may be unreliable.

The sample holds many counts of this clonotype. V and J are TRBV6-2 or TRBV6-3 and TRBJ2-7, with D unclear. The ends were cut back, 2 bases at V and 4 bases at J, with 6 bases in the middle. The length of the CDR3 is 12 residues. CDR1 is MNHEY and CDR2 is SVGEGT in the germline V gene. The CDR3 is CASSYMAYEQYF. The CDR3 DNA is TGTGCCAGCAGTTACATGGCTTACGAGCAGTACTTC.

The V call is TRBV20-1, the J call TRBJ2-5; 10 nucleotides match TRBD1. Germline lookup yields CDR1 DFQATT and CDR2 SNEGSKA (reference sequence). This CDR3 is 11 amino acids long. CDR3 sequence: CAGQGNTEQYF. The CDR3 nucleotides read TGCGCGGGACAGGGGAACACTGAGCAGTACTTC.

In this sample, this clonotype turned up once. This chain joins TRBV12-3 or TRBV12-4 and TRBJ2-3; 8 bases agree with TRBD1. V shed 3 bases, J shed 3 bases, and the junction held 5 bases outside the gene matches. This CDR3 comprises 15 residues. CDR3 sequence reads: CASSFAQGGTDTQYF. CDR3 bases: TGTGCCAGCAGTTTTGCACAGGGGGGTACAGATACGCAGTATTTT.